One and the same sample provided the 23 T cell receptor beta chains below, sequenced in a study of identifying expanded T cells in peripheral blood. Assay: immunoSEQ multiplex PCR; the TCRdb copy retains only in-frame clones and omits some. Of roughly 63,000 clones listed, over 75% were seen once; the top ten hold approximately 19%. The sequenced sample consisted of blood. These receptors originate from a person aged 18-70 years in good health.

This clone came up once. This chain joins TRBV19 and TRBJ1-2, with TRBD1 identical over 7 bases. This CDR3 region has 14 residues. Looked up from germline, CDR1 is LNHDA and CDR2 is SQIVND (reference sequence). Trimming took 3 bases from V and 7 from J; bases not matched to a gene: 8. The CDR3 sequence: CASSILAGGGGYTF. The CDR3 nucleotides read TGTGCCAGTAGTATTCTGGCAGGGGGTGGTGGCTACACCTTC.

The CDR3 spells CASSAAGTVDYEQYF. For the CDR3, the DNA is TGTGCCAGCAGCGCCGCCGGGACGGTCGACTACGAGCAGTACTTC. The J gene is TRBJ2-7, the V gene TRBV9; the D gene could be TRBD1 or TRBD2 (5 bases each). The germline CDR1 and CDR2 sequences are SGDLS and YYNGEE. Trimming removed 3 bases at V and 3 bases at J, with 16 bases between. This CDR3 has 15 residues.

The CDR3 nucleotides read TGCGCCAGCAGCCGCCAGGGAGGGAGCACAGATACGCAGTATTTT. Encoded protein: CASSRQGGSTDTQYF. The V and J genes are TRBV5-1 and TRBJ2-3, with 7 bases that match TRBD2. The germline V gene has CDR1 SGHRS and CDR2 YFSETQ. This CDR3 region has 15 residues. Germline trimming cut 4 bases from V and 0 bases from J; bases unmatched to any gene: 5.

CDR3 sequence reads: CASSLADGSTDTQYF. The CDR3 nucleotides are TGTGCCAGCAGCTTAGCGGACGGCAGCACAGATACGCAGTATTTT. This chain links TRBV7-6 with TRBJ2-3; no clear D. This CDR3 has 15 amino acids. Germline V lookup: CDR1 SGHVS, CDR2 FNYEAQ. Deletions cut 0 bases from V and 0 bases from J, with 7 bases between.

The chain links TRBV5-4 to TRBJ2-1, with a tentative D call TRBD2 (5 bases). The germline CDR1 and CDR2 sequences are SGHNT and YYREEE (reference sequence). This CDR3 region has 15 residues. V was shortened by 0 bases and J by 5 bases, with 12 bases between the two germline ends. The CDR3 bases are TGTGCCAGCAGCTTGGTCTCTAGCAGGCACAATGAGCAGTTCTTC. This sequence encodes CASSLVSSRHNEQFF.

The rearrangement uses TRBV4-3 and TRBJ2-1, with a weak D call TRBD1 (6 bases). Trimming took 3 bases from V and 10 from J, leaving 10 bases between them. This CDR3 contains 12 residues. Germline V gene sequence: CDR1 LGHNA, CDR2 YSLEER. The CDR3 DNA is TGCGCCAGCAGCCACAACAGGGACGAGCAGTTCTTC. Protein sequence: CASSHNRDEQFF.

The chain recombines TRBV14 with TRBJ2-1, with 7 bases fitting TRBD1. The germline V gene encodes CDR1 SGHDN and CDR2 FVKESK. V trimming: 5 bases; J trimming: 9 bases; junction bases outside the gene matches: 10. This CDR3 is built from 14 residues. The CDR3 sequence is CASSLWTGQIEQFF. Here the CDR3 DNA reads TGTGCCAGCAGCTTATGGACGGGACAGATTGAGCAGTTCTTC. The complete variable domain, with remaining parts taken from reference TRBV14 and TRBJ2-1, reads EAGVTQFPSHSVIEKGQTVTLRCDPISGHDNLYWYRRVMGKEIKFLLHFVKESKQDESGMPNNRFLAERTGGTYSTLKVQPAELEDSGVYFCASSLWTGQIEQFFGPGTRLTVL.

The CDR3 DNA reads TGTGCCAGTAGCCACGGGGCCGAGCCAGGGGAGCTGTTTTTT. Its translation: CASSHGAEPGELFF. The V gene is TRBV19, the J gene TRBJ2-2, with D tentatively TRBD1 or TRBD2 (5 bases each). Deletions cut 6 bases from V and 8 bases from J, with 16 bases between. The V gene's germline CDR1 is LNHDA and CDR2 SQIVND (reference sequence). The CDR3 covers 14 residues.

There are a few counts of this clone. This chain connects TRBV5-6 to TRBJ1-6; TRBD1 might be the D (5 bases). Trimming pared 5 bases from V and 10 bases from J, leaving 22 bases between. The CDR3 sequence is 16 residues long. Germline CDR1 and CDR2: SGHDT and YYEEEE. CDR3: CASSNRQGAGGSPLHF. Here the CDR3 DNA reads TGTGCCAGCAGTAATAGACAAGGGGCGGGGGGATCACCCCTCCACTTT.

The chain uses TRBV2 and TRBJ2-5, with a weak D call TRBD2 (5 bases). The germline V gene encodes CDR1 SNHLY and CDR2 FYNNEI. The ends were cut back, 6 bases at V and 5 bases at J, with 16 bases in the middle. There are 14 residues in the CDR3. This chain's CDR3 is CASRLLVVGETQYF. The CDR3 nucleotides read TGTGCCAGCAGGCTACTAGTCGTGGGGGAGACCCAGTACTTC.

The chain combines TRBV7-8 with TRBJ2-7, with D perhaps matching TRBD1 or TRBD2 (5 bases each). CDR3 length: 16 amino acids. Per germline, CDR1 SGHVS and CDR2 FQNEAQ. The V end lost 5 bases, the J end lost 7 bases, and 24 bases lay between the germline ends. The CDR3 reads CASSHPSGRGWDEQYF. DNA for the CDR3: TGTGCCAGCAGCCATCCCTCGGGACGGGGATGGGATGAGCAGTACTTC.

This sequence joins TRBV6-5 and TRBJ2-1; 8 positions agree with TRBD2. The CDR3 has 15 residues. The trim removed 1 base at V and 9 bases at J, leaving 8 bases unmatched. CDR1 is MNHEY and CDR2 is SVGAGI in the germline V gene. CDR3 bases: TGTGCCAGCAGTTACTTCGGGACTAGAGACAGTGAGCAGTTCTTC. Amino acids: CASSYFGTRDSEQFF.

This clone is labeled as medium-sized (0.01 to 0.1%). The rearrangement links TRBV5-1 to TRBJ1-1; TRBD1 is a possible D gene (5 bases). This CDR3 is 15 amino acids long. Germline V CDR1 and CDR2: SGHRS, YFSETQ. Trimming removed 0 bases from V and 0 bases from J, with 9 bases in between. The CDR3 spells CASSLAGTVNTEAFF. CDR3 coding DNA: TGCGCCAGCAGCTTGGCCGGGACGGTGAACACTGAAGCTTTCTTT.

This chain links TRBV6-5 with TRBJ1-5; tentatively, D is TRBD1 (6 bases). The germline CDR1 and CDR2 sequences are MNHEY and SVGAGI. This CDR3 region has 13 residues. V was shortened by 6 bases and J by 5 bases, with 11 bases between the two germline ends. The CDR3 sequence: CASRLTGDQPQHF. DNA for the CDR3: TGTGCCAGCAGGTTGACAGGAGATCAGCCCCAGCATTTT.

This sequence joins TRBV5-4 and TRBJ2-3; TRBD1 matches at 7 bases. The CDR3 is made up of 15 amino acids. The germline gives CDR1 SGHNT, CDR2 YYREEE (reference sequence). Trimming removed 0 bases from V and 0 bases from J; junction bases left unmatched: 1. CDR3 sequence reads: CASSLEGASTDTQYF. The CDR3 nucleotides read TGTGCCAGCAGCTTGGAGGGGGCCAGCACAGATACGCAGTATTTT.

The CDR3 sequence is CAWYDFGRNTEAFF. CDR3 sequence (DNA): TGTGCCTGGTATGACTTCGGGAGAAACACTGAAGCTTTCTTT. The chain recombines TRBV30 with TRBJ1-1; D gene uncertain. Germline CDR1 is GTSNPN and CDR2 is SVGIG (reference sequence). CDR3 length: 14 amino acids. V was trimmed by 5 bases and J by 2 bases, leaving 15 bases between them.

This chain uses TRBV11-1 with TRBJ2-5; 9 bases line up with TRBD1. The length of the CDR3 is 15 residues. Looked up from germline, CDR1 is SGHAT and CDR2 is FQDESV (reference sequence). V gave up 5 bases and J gave up 1 base; unmatched junction bases: 5. This chain's CDR3 is CASSTETGGQETQYF. The CDR3 nucleotides are TGTGCCAGCAGCACGGAGACAGGGGGCCAAGAGACCCAGTACTTC.

The chain employs TRBV7-8 and TRBJ1-5, with D hard to call. The length of the CDR3 is 13 residues. Germline V gene sequence: CDR1 SGHVS, CDR2 FQNEAQ. The V end was cut by 5 bases, the J end by 5 bases, with 10 bases between. The CDR3 DNA follows: TGTGCCAGCAGCCGTCTACGGGATCAGCCCCAGCATTTT. Encoded protein: CASSRLRDQPQHF.

This chain joins TRBV30 and TRBJ2-7; D call uncertain. V was cut by 1 base and J by 9 bases, with 10 bases left in between. The germline V gene encodes CDR1 GTSNPN and CDR2 SVGIG (reference sequence). This CDR3 region has 11 residues. CDR3 region: CAWSGIGLQYF. The CDR3 DNA is TGTGCCTGGAGTGGTATAGGCCTGCAGTACTTC.

The count of this clone is one. V usage is TRBV6-5 and J usage is TRBJ1-2, with 9 bases lining up with TRBD1. The CDR3 is 15 residues long. After removal of 5 bases from V and 7 bases from J, the junction contained 11 bases not matched to a gene. Germline V gene data show CDR1 as MNHEY and CDR2 as SVGAGI. CDR3 coding DNA: TGTGCCAGCAGTGTAACCGGGACAGGGTTTCTTGGCTACACCTTC. Its protein product is CASSVTGTGFLGYTF.

This clone was counted only a few times. The J gene is TRBJ2-2, the V gene TRBV6-7; D ambiguous. TRBV6-7 is known as an ORF, though its function is uncertain. V was pared by 2 bases and J by 7 bases, with 11 bases between. This CDR3 spans 14 amino acids. The CDR3 sequence: CASSYPFWYGELFF. The CDR3 nucleotides are TGTGCCAGCAGTTACCCATTTTGGTACGGGGAGCTGTTTTTT.

V and J are TRBV30 and TRBJ2-4; no clear D. CDR1 GTSNPN and CDR2 SVGIG come from the germline V gene (reference sequence). The germline V and J ends were trimmed by 3 bases and 0 bases, with 12 bases remaining between them. The CDR3 has 15 amino acids. CDR3 bases: TGTGCCTGGAGCGGGCAGTCCATAGCCAAAAACATTCAGTACTTC. This translates into CAWSGQSIAKNIQYF.

The chain carries TRBV27 and TRBJ1-1, with no clear D. V was clipped by 6 bases and J by 5 bases, with 13 bases between them. The CDR3 is made up of 13 amino acids. The V gene's germline CDR1 is MNHEY and CDR2 SMNVEV (reference sequence). In DNA form, the CDR3 reads TGTGCCAGCAGCTACAGACTCTTTACTGAAGCTTTCTTT. It encodes CASSYRLFTEAFF.